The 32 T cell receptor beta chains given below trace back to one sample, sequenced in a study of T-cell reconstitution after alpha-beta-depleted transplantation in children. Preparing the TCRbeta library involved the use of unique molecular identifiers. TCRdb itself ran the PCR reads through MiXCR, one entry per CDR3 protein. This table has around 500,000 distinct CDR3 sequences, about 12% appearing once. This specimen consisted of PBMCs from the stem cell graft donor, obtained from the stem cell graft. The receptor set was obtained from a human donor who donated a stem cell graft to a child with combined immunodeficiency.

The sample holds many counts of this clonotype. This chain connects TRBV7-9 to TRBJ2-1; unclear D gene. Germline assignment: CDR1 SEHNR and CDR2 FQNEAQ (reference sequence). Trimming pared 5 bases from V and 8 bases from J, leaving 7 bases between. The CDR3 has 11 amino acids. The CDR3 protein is CASSPPDEQFF. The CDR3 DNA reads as TGTGCCAGCAGCCCCCCGGATGAGCAGTTCTTC.

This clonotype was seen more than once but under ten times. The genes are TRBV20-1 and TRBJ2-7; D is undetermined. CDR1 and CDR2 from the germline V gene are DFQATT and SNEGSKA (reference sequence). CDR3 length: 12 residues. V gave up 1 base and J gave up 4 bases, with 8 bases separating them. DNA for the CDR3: TGCAGTGCTAGAGTCTCCGGGTACGAGCAGTACTTC. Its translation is CSARVSGYEQYF.

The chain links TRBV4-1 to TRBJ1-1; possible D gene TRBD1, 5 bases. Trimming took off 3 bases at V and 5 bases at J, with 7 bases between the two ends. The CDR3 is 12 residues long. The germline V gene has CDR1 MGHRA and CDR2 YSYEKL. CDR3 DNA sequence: TGCGCCAGCAGCCACCCAGGGACTGAAGCTTTCTTT. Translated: CASSHPGTEAFF.

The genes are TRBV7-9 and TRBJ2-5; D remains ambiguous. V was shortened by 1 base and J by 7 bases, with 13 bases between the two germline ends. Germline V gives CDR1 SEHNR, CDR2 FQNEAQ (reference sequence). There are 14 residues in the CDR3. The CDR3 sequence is CASSLVDSMGTQYF. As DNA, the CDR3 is TGTGCCAGCAGCTTAGTCGATTCAATGGGGACCCAGTACTTC.

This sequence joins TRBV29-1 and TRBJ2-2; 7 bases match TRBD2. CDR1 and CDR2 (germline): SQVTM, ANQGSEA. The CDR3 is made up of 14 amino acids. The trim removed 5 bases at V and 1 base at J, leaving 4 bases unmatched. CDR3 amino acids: CSVLPSGNTGELFF. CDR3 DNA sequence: TGCAGCGTTCTTCCTAGCGGGAACACCGGGGAGCTGTTTTTT.

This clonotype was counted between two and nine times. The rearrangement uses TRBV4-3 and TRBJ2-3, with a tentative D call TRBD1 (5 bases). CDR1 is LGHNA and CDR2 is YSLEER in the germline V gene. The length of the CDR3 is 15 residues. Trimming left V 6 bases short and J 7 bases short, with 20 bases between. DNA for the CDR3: TGCGCCAGCAGTCCCGAGACTTATGGGGCATATACGCAGTATTTT. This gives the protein CASSPETYGAYTQYF.

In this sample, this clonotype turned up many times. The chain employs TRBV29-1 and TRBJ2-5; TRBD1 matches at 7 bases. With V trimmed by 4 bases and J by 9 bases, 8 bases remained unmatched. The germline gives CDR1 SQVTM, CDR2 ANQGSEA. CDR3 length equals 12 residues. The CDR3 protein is CSVGEMDRPQYF. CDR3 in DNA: TGCAGCGTTGGTGAAATGGACAGGCCCCAGTACTTC.

CDR3 bases: TGCGCCAGCAGCGGGACAGGGGTGGACACCGGGGAGCTGTTTTTT. Translation gives CASSGTGVDTGELFF. The rearrangement joins TRBV5-1 to TRBJ2-2; 10 positions match TRBD1. In germline, CDR1 is SGHRS, CDR2 YFSETQ. CDR3 size: 15 residues. V dropped 4 bases and J dropped 3; count of bases not matched to a gene: 3.

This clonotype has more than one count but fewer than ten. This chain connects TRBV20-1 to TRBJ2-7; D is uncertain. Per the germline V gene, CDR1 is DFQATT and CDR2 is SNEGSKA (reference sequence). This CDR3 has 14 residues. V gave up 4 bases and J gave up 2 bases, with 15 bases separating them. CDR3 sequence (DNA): TGCAGTGCTACGTGGGCAGCCTCCACCTACGAGCAGTACTTC. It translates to CSATWAASTYEQYF.

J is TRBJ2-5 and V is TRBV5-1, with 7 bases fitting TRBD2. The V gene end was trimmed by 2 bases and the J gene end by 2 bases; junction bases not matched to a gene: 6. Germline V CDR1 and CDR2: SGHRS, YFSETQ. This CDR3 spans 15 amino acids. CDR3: CASSFRGSGQETQYF. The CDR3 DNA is TGCGCCAGCAGCTTCCGAGGTAGCGGGCAAGAGACCCAGTACTTC.

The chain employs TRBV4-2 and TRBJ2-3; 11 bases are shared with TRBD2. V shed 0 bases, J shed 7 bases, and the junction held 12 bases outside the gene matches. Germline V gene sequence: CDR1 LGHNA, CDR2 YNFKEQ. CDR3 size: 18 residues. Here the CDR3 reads CASSQDPTVAGGLNTQYF. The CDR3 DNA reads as TGTGCCAGCAGCCAAGATCCAACGGTAGCGGGGGGGCTAAATACGCAGTATTTT.

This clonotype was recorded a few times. The CDR3 sequence is CAISEWLGQGPSSTDTQYF. The CDR3 bases are TGTGCCATCAGTGAGTGGCTGGGACAGGGGCCCTCGAGCACAGATACGCAGTATTTT. This chain connects TRBV10-3 to TRBJ2-3; TRBD1 matches 10 bases. V shed 1 base, J shed 0 bases, and the junction held 10 bases outside the gene matches. In germline, CDR1 is ENHRY, CDR2 SYGVKD. This CDR3 is 19 amino acids long.

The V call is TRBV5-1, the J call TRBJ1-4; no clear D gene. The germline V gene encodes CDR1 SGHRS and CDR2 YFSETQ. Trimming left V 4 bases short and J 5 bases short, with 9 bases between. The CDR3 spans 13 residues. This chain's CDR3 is CASSLEPNEKLFF. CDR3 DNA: TGCGCCAGCAGCCTGGAGCCGAATGAAAAACTGTTTTTT.

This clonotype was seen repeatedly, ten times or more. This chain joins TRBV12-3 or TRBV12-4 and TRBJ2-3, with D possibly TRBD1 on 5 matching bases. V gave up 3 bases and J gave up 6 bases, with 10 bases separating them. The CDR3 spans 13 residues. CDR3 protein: CASSFRGEDTQYF. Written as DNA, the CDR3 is TGTGCCAGCAGTTTTAGGGGCGAGGATACGCAGTATTTT.

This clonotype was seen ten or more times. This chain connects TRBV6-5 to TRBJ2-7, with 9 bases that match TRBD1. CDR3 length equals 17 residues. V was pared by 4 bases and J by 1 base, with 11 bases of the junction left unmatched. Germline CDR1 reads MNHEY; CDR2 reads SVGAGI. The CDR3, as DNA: TGTGCCAGCAGTTGGACTCCTCCGGGACAGGGTTCCTACGAGCAGTACTTC. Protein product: CASSWTPPGQGSYEQYF.

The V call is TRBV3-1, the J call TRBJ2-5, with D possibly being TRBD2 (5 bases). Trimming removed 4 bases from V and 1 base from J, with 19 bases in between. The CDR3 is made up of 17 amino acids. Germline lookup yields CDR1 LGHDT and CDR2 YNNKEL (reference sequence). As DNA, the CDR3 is TGTGCCAGCAGCCGGGGAGTCCGTTTCGCAGGCCAAGAGACCCAGTACTTC. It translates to CASSRGVRFAGQETQYF.

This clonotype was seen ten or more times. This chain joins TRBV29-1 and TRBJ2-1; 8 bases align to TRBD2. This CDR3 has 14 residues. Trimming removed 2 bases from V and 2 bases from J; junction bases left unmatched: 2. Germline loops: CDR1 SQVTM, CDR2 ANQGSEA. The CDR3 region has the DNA TGCAGCGTTGAAAGCGGGAGCACCTACAATGAGCAGTTCTTC. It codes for CSVESGSTYNEQFF.

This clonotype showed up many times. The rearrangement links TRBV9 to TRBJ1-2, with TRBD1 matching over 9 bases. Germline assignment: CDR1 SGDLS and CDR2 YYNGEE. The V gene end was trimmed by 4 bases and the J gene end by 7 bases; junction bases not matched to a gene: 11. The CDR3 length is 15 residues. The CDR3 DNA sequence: TGTGCCAGCAGCCCCCACCTGGGACAGGGCGGTGGCTACACCTTC. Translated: CASSPHLGQGGGYTF.

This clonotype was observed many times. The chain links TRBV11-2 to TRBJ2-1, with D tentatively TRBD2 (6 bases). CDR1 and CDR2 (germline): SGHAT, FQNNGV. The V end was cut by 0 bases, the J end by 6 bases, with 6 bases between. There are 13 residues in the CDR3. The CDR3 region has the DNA TGTGCCAGCAGCTTAGAGCGGGGCAATGAGCAGTTCTTC. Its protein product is CASSLERGNEQFF.

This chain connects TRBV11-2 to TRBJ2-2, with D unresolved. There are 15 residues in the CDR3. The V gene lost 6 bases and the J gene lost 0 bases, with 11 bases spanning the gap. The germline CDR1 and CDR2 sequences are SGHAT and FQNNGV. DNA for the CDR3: TGTGCCAGCAGATCCTACGGCCCGAACACCGGGGAGCTGTTTTTT. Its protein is CASRSYGPNTGELFF.

This CDR3 is CASSQVGGSPLEQYF. As DNA, the CDR3 is TGTGCCAGCAGCCAAGTGGGGGGAAGCCCACTCGAGCAGTACTTC. J is TRBJ2-7 and V is TRBV14; D is possibly TRBD2 (6 bases). The V gene lost 1 base and the J gene lost 6 bases, with 16 bases spanning the gap. The CDR3 runs 15 residues. Germline CDR1 and CDR2: SGHDN and FVKESK.

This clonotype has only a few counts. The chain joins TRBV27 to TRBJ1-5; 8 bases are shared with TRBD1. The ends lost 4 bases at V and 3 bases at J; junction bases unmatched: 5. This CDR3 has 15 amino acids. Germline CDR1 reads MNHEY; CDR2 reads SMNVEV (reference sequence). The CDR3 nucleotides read TGTGCCAGCAGTTCCGGGACAGGCTTCAATCAGCCCCAGCATTTT. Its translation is CASSSGTGFNQPQHF.

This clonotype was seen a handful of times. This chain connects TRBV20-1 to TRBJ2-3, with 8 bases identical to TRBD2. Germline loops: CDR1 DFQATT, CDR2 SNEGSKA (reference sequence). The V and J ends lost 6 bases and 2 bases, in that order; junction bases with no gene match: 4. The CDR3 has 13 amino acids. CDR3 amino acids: CSAQRENTDTQYF. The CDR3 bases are TGCAGTGCCCAGCGGGAGAACACAGATACGCAGTATTTT.

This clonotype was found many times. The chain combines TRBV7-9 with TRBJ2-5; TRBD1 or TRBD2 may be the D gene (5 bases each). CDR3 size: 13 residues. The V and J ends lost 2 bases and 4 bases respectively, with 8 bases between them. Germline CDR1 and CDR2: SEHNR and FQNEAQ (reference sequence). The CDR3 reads CASSLNGGETQYF. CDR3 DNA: TGTGCCAGCAGCTTAAATGGGGGAGAGACCCAGTACTTC.

CDR3 region: CASSQDQEGYTDTQYF. The CDR3, as DNA: TGCGCCAGCAGCCAAGATCAGGAGGGTTATACTGATACGCAGTATTTT. This chain links TRBV4-1 with TRBJ2-3; D might be TRBD2 (6 bases). This CDR3 is built from 16 residues. V was clipped by 0 bases and J by 6 bases, with 16 bases between them. From germline, CDR1 is MGHRA and CDR2 YSYEKL.

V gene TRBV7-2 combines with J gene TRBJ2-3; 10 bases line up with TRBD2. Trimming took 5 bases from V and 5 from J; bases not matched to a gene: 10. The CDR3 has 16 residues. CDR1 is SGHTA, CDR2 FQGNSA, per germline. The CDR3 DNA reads TGTGCCAGCAGCCGACTGAGCGGGAGGGTTTTAGATACGCAGTATTTT. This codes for CASSRLSGRVLDTQYF.

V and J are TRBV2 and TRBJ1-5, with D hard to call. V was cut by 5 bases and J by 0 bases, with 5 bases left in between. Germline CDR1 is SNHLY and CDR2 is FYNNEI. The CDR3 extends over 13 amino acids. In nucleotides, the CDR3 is TGTGCCAGCAGTAGCCTTAGCAATCAGCCCCAGCATTTT. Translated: CASSSLSNQPQHF.

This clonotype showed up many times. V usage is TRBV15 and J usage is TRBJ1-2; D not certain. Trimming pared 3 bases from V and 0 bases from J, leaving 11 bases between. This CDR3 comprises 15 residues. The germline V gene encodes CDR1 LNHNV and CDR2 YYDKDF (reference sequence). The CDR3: CATSSGSIANYGYTF. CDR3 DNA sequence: TGTGCCACCAGCAGTGGTTCCATAGCTAACTATGGCTACACCTTC.

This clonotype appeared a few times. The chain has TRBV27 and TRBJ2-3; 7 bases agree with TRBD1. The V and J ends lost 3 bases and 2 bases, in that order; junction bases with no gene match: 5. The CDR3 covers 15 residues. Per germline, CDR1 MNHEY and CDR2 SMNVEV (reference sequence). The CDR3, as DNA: TGTGCCAGCAGTTTGTCACAGGGGACCACAGATACGCAGTATTTT. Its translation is CASSLSQGTTDTQYF.

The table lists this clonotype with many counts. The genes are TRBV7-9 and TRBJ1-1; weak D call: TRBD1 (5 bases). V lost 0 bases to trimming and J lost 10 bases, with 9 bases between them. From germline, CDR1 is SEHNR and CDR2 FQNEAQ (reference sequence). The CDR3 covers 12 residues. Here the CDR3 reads CASSLAKGRAFF. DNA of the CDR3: TGTGCCAGCAGCTTAGCGAAGGGACGAGCTTTCTTT.

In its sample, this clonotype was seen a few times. The CDR3 region is CASSQALTGNEQFF. In DNA form, the CDR3 reads TGCGCCAGCAGCCAAGCCCTGACAGGCAATGAGCAGTTCTTC. J is TRBJ2-1 and V is TRBV4-1, with D perhaps TRBD1 (6 bases). In germline, CDR1 is MGHRA, CDR2 YSYEKL. Trimming cost V 1 base and J 6 bases, with 10 bases left between them. The CDR3 sequence is 14 residues long.

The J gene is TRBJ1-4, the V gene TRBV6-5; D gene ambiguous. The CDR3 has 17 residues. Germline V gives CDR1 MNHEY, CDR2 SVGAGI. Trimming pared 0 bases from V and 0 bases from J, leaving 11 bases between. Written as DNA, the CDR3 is TGTGCCAGCAGTTACTCCCTCCGGGTTGCAACTAATGAAAAACTGTTTTTT. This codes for CASSYSLRVATNEKLFF.